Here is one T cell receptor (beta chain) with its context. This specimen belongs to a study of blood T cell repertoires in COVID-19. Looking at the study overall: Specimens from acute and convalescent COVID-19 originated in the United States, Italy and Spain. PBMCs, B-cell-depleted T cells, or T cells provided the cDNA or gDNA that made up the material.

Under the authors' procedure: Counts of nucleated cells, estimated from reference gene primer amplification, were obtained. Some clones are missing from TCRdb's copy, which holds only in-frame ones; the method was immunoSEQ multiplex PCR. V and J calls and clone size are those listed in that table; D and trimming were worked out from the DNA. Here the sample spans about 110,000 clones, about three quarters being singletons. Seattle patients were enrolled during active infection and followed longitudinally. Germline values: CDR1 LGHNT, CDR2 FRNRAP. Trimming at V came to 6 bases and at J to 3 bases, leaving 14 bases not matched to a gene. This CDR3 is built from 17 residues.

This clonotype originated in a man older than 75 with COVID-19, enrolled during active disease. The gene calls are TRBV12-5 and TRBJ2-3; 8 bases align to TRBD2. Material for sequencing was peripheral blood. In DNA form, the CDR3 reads TGTGCTAGTGGAGTCCCCTGGGAGCGGGAGAGGACAGATACGCAGTATTTT. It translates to CASGVPWERERTDTQYF.